Shown below are 29 T cell receptor beta chains from a single sample sequenced in a study of blood T cells in healthy people across ages. The second PCR ran about 6 to 11 cycles with a sample-barcoded 5' primer and J-beta primers. TCRdb processed the 5' RACE reads anew with MiXCR; each CDR3 protein has one entry. This sample yields hundreds of thousands of distinct CDR3 sequences, of which roughly 30% are seen a single time; 15% to 19% belongs to the top ten. Sequenced input: blood. Receptors originate from a woman older than 75 in good health.

The V call is TRBV3-1, the J call TRBJ1-1, with D possibly matching TRBD1 (5 bases). The CDR3 spans 14 residues. CDR1 is LGHDT, CDR2 YNNKEL, per germline (reference sequence). The V gene lost 8 bases and the J gene lost 5 bases, with 18 bases spanning the gap. CDR3 in amino acids: CASLGPSGETEAFF. CDR3 DNA sequence: TGTGCCAGCTTGGGGCCCTCGGGGGAAACTGAAGCTTTCTTT.

This chain connects TRBV7-2 to TRBJ2-7, with D unclear. The V gene's germline CDR1 is SGHTA and CDR2 FQGNSA. The CDR3 length is 13 residues. V lost 5 bases, J lost 5 bases, and 13 bases lay in between. CDR3 bases: TGTGCCAGCAGCGCCCCGGACGTCCACGAGCAGTACTTC. The encoded protein is CASSAPDVHEQYF.

This clonotype came up many times. J is TRBJ2-1 and V is TRBV3-1; no firm D call. This CDR3 is 12 amino acids long. Trimming cost V 4 bases and J 6 bases, with 7 bases left between them. From germline, CDR1 is LGHDT and CDR2 YNNKEL (reference sequence). This chain's CDR3 is CASSPIGNEQFF. CDR3 DNA: TGTGCCAGCAGCCCCATCGGCAATGAGCAGTTCTTC.

V is TRBV4-1 and J is TRBJ2-6; D is ambiguous. In germline, CDR1 is MGHRA, CDR2 YSYEKL. Trimming removed 9 bases at V and 3 bases at J, with 0 bases between. The CDR3 sequence is 10 residues long. The CDR3: CASGANVLTF. In nucleotides, the CDR3 is TGCGCCAGTGGGGCCAACGTCCTGACTTTC.

This clonotype was counted ten times or more. The chain uses TRBV5-1 and TRBJ2-5; 8 bases match TRBD1. V lost 3 bases and J lost 4; bases outside the gene matches: 5. CDR1 is SGHRS and CDR2 is YFSETQ in the germline V gene. The CDR3 has 14 residues. The CDR3 DNA reads TGCGCCAGCAGCTCAGACAGGGGCCCAGAGACCCAGTACTTC. Its translation: CASSSDRGPETQYF.

The sample holds many counts of this clonotype. V usage is TRBV10-3 and J usage is TRBJ2-6; a possible D gene is TRBD2 (5 bases). CDR1 is ENHRY, CDR2 SYGVKD, per germline. This CDR3 has 15 amino acids. The germline V and J ends were trimmed by 4 bases and 1 base, with 8 bases remaining between them. Written as DNA, the CDR3 is TGTGCCATCAGTGTGTCGGGGTCTGGGGCCAACGTCCTGACTTTC. Protein product: CAISVSGSGANVLTF.

This clonotype has at least ten counts. The chain joins TRBV20-1 to TRBJ2-7; the match to TRBD2 covers 11 bases. The V gene's germline CDR1 is DFQATT and CDR2 SNEGSKA (reference sequence). CDR3 length equals 17 residues. Losses at the gene ends were 0 bases for V and 2 bases for J; bases not matched to a gene: 9. This chain's CDR3 is CSARDLAGGPPAYEQYF. The DNA for the CDR3 is TGCAGTGCTAGAGATCTAGCGGGGGGTCCTCCGGCCTACGAGCAGTACTTC.

The count of this clonotype is one. A read error is possible here, since a much larger clone lies one base away. The CDR3 sequence: CASSEARRWYEQYF. CDR3 coding DNA: TGTGCCAGCAGTGAAGCGCGAAGGTGGTACGAGCAGTACTTC. The chain couples TRBV6-1 to TRBJ2-5; the D is unclear. The assigned J gene may be wrong: the sequence end matches TRBJ2-7 better. The CDR3 runs to 14 residues. Germline values: CDR1 MNHNS, CDR2 SASEGT.

Notes on this clonotype: The junction departs from the called germline gene at one end, perhaps through a read error. The chain carries TRBV20-1 and TRBJ2-1; TRBD2 matches at 8 bases. CDR1 and CDR2 from the germline V gene are DFQATT and SNEGSKA (reference sequence). CDR3 length: 16 residues. The DNA of the CDR3 is TGCAGTGCCCACACCCCCCGGGGGGGCTTCAACAATAAGCAGTTCTTC. It is translated as CSAHTPRGGFNNKQFF.

This chain connects TRBV12-3 or TRBV12-4 to TRBJ2-5, with D unresolved. Trimming removed 6 bases from V and 0 bases from J, with 11 bases in between. There are 14 residues in the CDR3. The CDR3 bases are TGTGCCAGCAGCCCAAAAACGTACCAAGAGACCCAGTACTTC. Its protein is CASSPKTYQETQYF.

The chain employs TRBV28 and TRBJ2-5; D is undetermined. The J call may be wrong; the DNA end is better matched by TRBJ2-7. The CDR3 spans 13 residues. CDR1 and CDR2 (germline): MDHEN, SYDVKM. CDR3 in DNA: TGTGCCAGCAGTCCTATCCCTCAATACGAGCAGTACTTC. It encodes CASSPIPQYEQYF.

The J gene is TRBJ2-2, the V gene TRBV30; D uncertain. The V end lost 0 bases, the J end lost 4 bases, and 15 bases lay between the germline ends. The CDR3 consists of 16 residues. Germline CDR1 reads GTSNPN; CDR2 reads SVGIG (reference sequence). The CDR3 bases are TGTGCCTGGAGTGTACGAGATCGTTTGGGCACCGGGGAGCTGTTTTTT. Its protein product is CAWSVRDRLGTGELFF.

This clonotype showed up many times. The rearrangement uses TRBV9 and TRBJ1-2; TRBD1 agrees at 7 bases. Looked up from germline, CDR1 is SGDLS and CDR2 is YYNGEE. V lost 2 bases and J lost 2; bases outside the gene matches: 3. This CDR3 is built from 14 residues. The CDR3 DNA sequence: TGTGCCAGCAGCGTCGCGGACAGGAACTATGGCTACACCTTC. Amino acid sequence: CASSVADRNYGYTF.

The chain links TRBV20-1 to TRBJ1-2; perhaps TRBD1 as D (6 bases). Trimming took 1 base from V and 6 from J, leaving 12 bases between them. Germline assignment: CDR1 DFQATT and CDR2 SNEGSKA (reference sequence). The length of the CDR3 is 13 residues. CDR3 loop: CSARVGGEDGYTF. As DNA, the CDR3 is TGCAGTGCTAGAGTCGGGGGCGAGGATGGCTACACCTTC.

The sample holds many counts of this clonotype. This rearrangement joins TRBV29-1 to TRBJ2-3; a weak D match, TRBD2 (6 bases). The germline gives CDR1 SQVTM, CDR2 ANQGSEA. CDR3 length equals 14 residues. The V and J ends lost 7 bases and 6 bases respectively, with 20 bases between them. CDR3: CSAEIADSWDTQYF. Here the CDR3 DNA reads TGCAGCGCCGAGATAGCGGACTCTTGGGATACGCAGTATTTT.

The chain joins TRBV20-1 to TRBJ2-7; the D gene is possibly TRBD2 (7 bases). CDR3 length equals 14 residues. V lost 3 bases to trimming and J lost 2 bases, with 14 bases between them. The germline V gene has CDR1 DFQATT and CDR2 SNEGSKA (reference sequence). CDR3 nucleotides: TGCAGTGCTAGTAACGGGGGGCCGCCCTACGAGCAGTACTTC. Encoded protein: CSASNGGPPYEQYF.

The chain joins TRBV20-1 to TRBJ2-1, with 12 bases identical to TRBD2. The CDR3 sequence is 17 residues long. J lost 0 bases, V lost 6 bases, and 9 bases had no gene match. From germline, CDR1 is DFQATT and CDR2 SNEGSKA (reference sequence). CDR3 nucleotides: TGCAGTGCCACCGGGACTAGCGGGTTGAGCTCCTACAATGAGCAGTTCTTC. Its translation is CSATGTSGLSSYNEQFF.

This clonotype was observed at least ten times. The chain couples TRBV3-1 to TRBJ2-1; 11 nucleotides line up with TRBD2. The germline gives CDR1 LGHDT, CDR2 YNNKEL (reference sequence). V lost 3 bases and J lost 4; bases outside the gene matches: 5. The CDR3 spans 16 residues. CDR3 DNA: TGTGCCAGCAGCCAGAGACTAGCGGGGAGTTACAATGAGCAGTTCTTC. Translation: CASSQRLAGSYNEQFF.

J is TRBJ1-2 and V is TRBV27; 10 bases agree with TRBD1. Germline V CDR1 and CDR2: MNHEY, SMNVEV (reference sequence). Losses at the gene ends were 5 bases for V and 13 bases for J; bases not matched to a gene: 7. The CDR3 sequence is 12 residues long. The CDR3 here is CASSDRQGASTF. The DNA for the CDR3 is TGTGCCAGCAGTGACCGACAGGGGGCGAGCACCTTC.

This clonotype was recorded at least ten times. The CDR3 nucleotides are TGTGCCAGCAGCCCTCCGGTCGCCTCGGGGACCCAGTACTTC. It codes for CASSPPVASGTQYF. The chain combines TRBV3-1 with TRBJ2-5; no clear D. Germline lookup yields CDR1 LGHDT and CDR2 YNNKEL (reference sequence). The length of the CDR3 is 14 residues. The V gene lost 4 bases and the J gene lost 7 bases, with 16 bases spanning the gap.

This clonotype was seen a few times. The rearrangement joins TRBV6-5 to TRBJ2-1; 12 nucleotides align to TRBD2. In germline, CDR1 is MNHEY, CDR2 SVGAGI. V shed 2 bases, J shed 7 bases, and the junction held 6 bases outside the gene matches. This CDR3 has 16 amino acids. The CDR3 here is CASSYDETSGGNEQFF. The CDR3 DNA sequence: TGTGCCAGCAGTTACGATGAGACTAGCGGGGGTAATGAGCAGTTCTTC.

This clonotype was counted ten times or more. V and J are TRBV20-1 and TRBJ2-1; D possibly matches TRBD1 or TRBD2 (7 bases each). The CDR3 is 15 amino acids. Trimming left V 1 base short and J 3 bases short, with 13 bases between. Looked up from germline, CDR1 is DFQATT and CDR2 is SNEGSKA (reference sequence). CDR3 nucleotide sequence: TGCAGTGCTAGAGGGGGAGGGGGCGTCTACAATGAGCAGTTCTTC. It codes for CSARGGGGVYNEQFF.

J is TRBJ1-4 and V is TRBV5-5; D unresolved. Trimming took off 8 bases at V and 8 bases at J, with 16 bases between the two ends. Looked up from germline, CDR1 is SGHKS and CDR2 is YYEKEE (reference sequence). The CDR3 is made up of 13 amino acids. CDR3 sequence: CASSIHSREKLFF. Written as DNA, the CDR3 is TGTGCCAGTAGTATCCACTCTCGGGAAAAACTGTTTTTT. The full variable domain, in which reference TRBV5-5 and TRBJ1-4 provide the parts outside the CDR3, is DAGVTQSPTHLIKTRGQQVTLRCSPISGHKSVSWYQQVLGQGPQFIFQYYEKEERGRGNFPDRFSARQFPNYSSELNVNALLLGDSALYLCASSIHSREKLFFGSGTQLSVL.

Comment on this clonotype: A read error is possible here, since a much larger clone lies one base away. The J gene is TRBJ2-1, the V gene TRBV7-3; no clear D. Near its end, the DNA agrees better with TRBJ2-7, so the J call may be wrong. This CDR3 spans 14 amino acids. In germline, CDR1 is SGHTA, CDR2 FQGTGA. CDR3 bases: TGTGCCAGCAGCTTAGGGGTAGGCTACAATGAGCAGTACTTC. Translation gives CASSLGVGYNEQYF.

Worth noting for this clonotype: A much larger clone differs from this one at a single base, so this may be a read error. The V gene is TRBV5-1, the J gene TRBJ2-5, with 13 positions matching TRBD2. The DNA end favors TRBJ2-7, so the J call may be wrong. The CDR3 has 14 residues. Per the germline V gene, CDR1 is SGHRS and CDR2 is YFSETQ. The chain's CDR3 is CVSSAGLAGNEQYF. Here the CDR3 DNA reads TGCGTCAGCAGCGCGGGACTAGCGGGGAACGAGCAGTACTTC.

This clonotype has a handful of counts. The chain is built from TRBV20-1 and TRBJ1-4; possible D gene TRBD1, 5 bases. CDR1 is DFQATT and CDR2 is SNEGSKA in the germline V gene (reference sequence). This CDR3 is 14 amino acids long. Trimming shortened V by 3 bases and J by 0 bases, and 8 bases separated the two germline ends. CDR3 sequence: CSARSGTTNEKLFF. DNA of the CDR3: TGCAGTGCTAGGTCAGGGACAACTAATGAAAAACTGTTTTTT.

This clonotype was observed a few times. A much larger clonotype is one base distant, so this may be a read error. The chain carries TRBV7-2 and TRBJ2-1; tentatively, D is TRBD2 (6 bases). Looked up from germline, CDR1 is SGHTA and CDR2 is FQGNSA. The CDR3 spans 14 residues. V shed 4 bases and J shed 7 bases, with 14 bases lying between them. DNA for the CDR3: TGTGCCAGCAGCTGGGGGGTCTACTCAAATGAGCAGTTCTTC. This translates into CASSWGVYSNEQFF.

The genes are TRBV6-5 and TRBJ1-1, with 9 bases that match TRBD1. Looked up from germline, CDR1 is MNHEY and CDR2 is SVGAGI. This CDR3 is 16 amino acids long. J lost 6 bases, V lost 0 bases, and 8 bases had no gene match. CDR3 protein: CASSYSGTGKSAEAFF. The CDR3 DNA is TGTGCCAGCAGTTACTCGGGGACAGGGAAAAGCGCTGAAGCTTTCTTT.

Comments on this clonotype: Its ends do not fully match the called genes, so a read error is possible. V and J are TRBV20-1 and TRBJ2-3; TRBD2 aligns across 14 bases. From germline, CDR1 is DFQATT and CDR2 SNEGSKA (reference sequence). The CDR3 has 17 residues. The chain's CDR3 is CSARFGLAGGYTGTQYF. The CDR3 DNA reads TGCAGTGCTAGATTCGGACTAGCGGGGGGATACACAGGTACGCAGTATTTT.